These 17 T cell receptor beta chains were sequenced from one sample in a study of T-cell reconstitution after alpha-beta-depleted transplantation in children. TCRbeta library construction was performed incorporating unique molecular identifiers. In TCRdb, the PCR reads were re-called with MiXCR into one record per CDR3 protein. The repertoire includes over 400,000 distinct CDR3 sequences, approximately 41% of them detected once, and 27% sits in the top ten. Sequenced material: PBMCs, taken before TCRalphabeta/CD19-depleted stem cell transplant. The receptors here all came from a girl aged 2-15 years with aplastic anemia, due to receive a stem cell transplant.

The chain carries TRBV12-3 or TRBV12-4 and TRBJ2-1; 9 positions agree with TRBD2. This CDR3 spans 17 amino acids. J gave up 7 bases and V 5 bases, and 15 bases lay outside the gene matches. The CDR3 region has the DNA TGTGCCAGCAGTGCCGAGGCGGGAGGGCCAACTGTTAATGAGCAGTTCTTC. Amino acid sequence: CASSAEAGGPTVNEQFF.

This clonotype was seen at least ten times. The chain has TRBV4-1 and TRBJ2-7; no clear D. This CDR3 has 14 residues. The V gene's germline CDR1 is MGHRA and CDR2 YSYEKL. V dropped 0 bases and J dropped 6 bases, with 12 bases sitting between them. CDR3 nucleotides: TGCGCCAGCAGCCAAGATGTCAGACTTCGCGAGCAGTACTTC. This gives the protein CASSQDVRLREQYF.

This clonotype occurred many times. The chain employs TRBV29-1 and TRBJ2-3; D call uncertain. The CDR3 length is 13 residues. CDR1 is SQVTM, CDR2 ANQGSEA, per germline. Trimming stripped 3 bases from V and 3 bases from J, with 10 bases between. The CDR3 DNA is TGCAGCGTTGATGGGCGAGGAACAGATACGCAGTATTTT. This codes for CSVDGRGTDTQYF.

The J gene is TRBJ1-6, the V gene TRBV6-2 or TRBV6-3; the D is unclear. Germline assignment: CDR1 MNHEY and CDR2 SVGEGT. The CDR3 consists of 15 residues. Between the trimmed V and J ends, which lost 4 bases and 7 bases, there was a span of 14 bases. CDR3 protein: CASSFKRGGNSPLHF. The CDR3, as DNA: TGTGCCAGCAGTTTTAAGAGAGGCGGAAATTCACCCCTCCACTTT.

The V and J genes are TRBV5-1 and TRBJ2-7; TRBD1 agrees at 10 bases. The CDR3 is 15 residues long. CDR1 and CDR2 from the germline V gene are SGHRS and YFSETQ. The V gene end was trimmed by 4 bases and the J gene end by 2 bases; junction bases not matched to a gene: 6. CDR3 region: CASSVTGTGAYEQYF. The DNA of the CDR3 is TGCGCCAGCAGCGTGACCGGGACAGGGGCCTACGAGCAGTACTTC.

This clonotype was detected ten times or more. This chain links TRBV4-3 with TRBJ2-1, with 13 bases fitting TRBD2. The CDR3 loop spans 17 amino acids. CDR1 is LGHNA, CDR2 YSLEER, per germline. The trim removed 4 bases at V and 7 bases at J, leaving 10 bases unmatched. For the CDR3, the DNA is TGCGCCAGCAGCCTTGGAAGGACTAGCGGGAGAAAAAATGAGCAGTTCTTC. Its protein is CASSLGRTSGRKNEQFF.

This clonotype was detected only a few times. V is TRBV18 and J is TRBJ2-5, with TRBD2 as a possible D gene (5 bases). V was clipped by 0 bases and J by 6 bases, with 14 bases between them. The CDR3 loop spans 15 amino acids. Germline V gives CDR1 KGHSH, CDR2 LQKENI. In DNA form, the CDR3 reads TGTGCCAGCTCACCACCGGGTCGGGGAAAGCAGACCCAGTACTTC. Amino acids: CASSPPGRGKQTQYF.

The chain joins TRBV4-1 to TRBJ1-1; the D gene is possibly TRBD1 (5 bases). The germline gives CDR1 MGHRA, CDR2 YSYEKL. The V and J ends lost 4 bases and 5 bases respectively, with 17 bases between them. The length of the CDR3 is 15 residues. CDR3 nucleotide sequence: TGCGCCAGCAGCCCCCAGACAGTCTTGGGGACTGAAGCTTTCTTT. Protein: CASSPQTVLGTEAFF.

The chain uses TRBV24-1 and TRBJ2-1; 9 bases agree with TRBD2. Per the germline V gene, CDR1 is KGHDR and CDR2 is SFDVKD. The CDR3 extends over 17 amino acids. The V gene end was trimmed by 2 bases and the J gene end by 2 bases; junction bases not matched to a gene: 6. CDR3 bases: TGTGCCACCAGTGATTCTAGACTAGCGGACCCCTACAATGAGCAGTTCTTC. Translation: CATSDSRLADPYNEQFF.

The rearrangement uses TRBV20-1 and TRBJ2-1, with TRBD1 matching over 9 bases. There are 13 residues in the CDR3. V gave up 5 bases and J gave up 7 bases; unmatched junction bases: 6. Per germline, CDR1 DFQATT and CDR2 SNEGSKA (reference sequence). CDR3 DNA: TGCAGTGCTCGTGGGGACAGGGCAAATGAGCAGTTCTTC. Translated, it gives CSARGDRANEQFF.

This clonotype was detected many times. The chain joins TRBV5-1 to TRBJ1-1; tentative D call: TRBD1 (5 bases). There are 15 residues in the CDR3. From germline, CDR1 is SGHRS and CDR2 YFSETQ. V dropped 0 bases and J dropped 6 bases, with 15 bases sitting between them. CDR3 in amino acids: CASSLVGGTMSEAFF. In DNA, the CDR3 is TGCGCCAGCAGCTTGGTTGGGGGGACGATGTCTGAAGCTTTCTTT.

Points on this clonotype: A read error may explain this, as a much larger clone is one base away. Here the CDR3 DNA reads TGCAGAGCTATCGAAGGGACAGGGGTCAATGAGCAGTTCTTC. Protein: CRAIEGTGVNEQFF. This rearrangement joins TRBV20-1 to TRBJ2-1, with 10 positions matching TRBD1. The CDR3 length is 14 residues. Germline V lookup: CDR1 DFQATT, CDR2 SNEGSKA (reference sequence).

The genes are TRBV20-1 and TRBJ2-7; 10 bases agree with TRBD2. V shed 3 bases and J 0 bases; nucleotides not matched to a gene: 8. The CDR3 has 16 residues. Germline V lookup: CDR1 DFQATT, CDR2 SNEGSKA (reference sequence). As DNA, the CDR3 is TGCAGTGCTAGGGCGACTACTAGCGGGGCCTCCTACGAGCAGTACTTC. Amino acids: CSARATTSGASYEQYF.

V usage is TRBV5-6 and J usage is TRBJ2-1, with 7 bases that match TRBD2. V shed 4 bases, J shed 0 bases, and the junction held 7 bases outside the gene matches. Germline V gene data show CDR1 as SGHDT and CDR2 as YYEEEE. CDR3 length equals 16 residues. In DNA, the CDR3 is TGTGCCAGCAGCCCCCCCGGGGGGATCTCCTACAATGAGCAGTTCTTC. Translated, it gives CASSPPGGISYNEQFF.

The V call is TRBV27, the J call TRBJ2-5, with D unclear. The CDR3 spans 15 residues. In germline, CDR1 is MNHEY, CDR2 SMNVEV (reference sequence). Deletions cut 2 bases from V and 10 bases from J, with 20 bases between. Written as DNA, the CDR3 is TGTGCCAGCAGTTTAAGCCCCGGTTCTTTTATAGGCCAGTACTTC. Translated, it gives CASSLSPGSFIGQYF.

This clonotype was seen more than once but under ten times. The V and J genes are TRBV7-2 and TRBJ1-5; TRBD1 aligns across 8 bases. V gave up 4 bases and J gave up 5 bases; unmatched junction bases: 4. The CDR3 is 14 residues long. From germline, CDR1 is SGHTA and CDR2 FQGNSA. CDR3 loop: CASSSGQGYQPQHF. DNA of the CDR3: TGTGCCAGCAGCTCCGGACAGGGTTATCAGCCCCAGCATTTT.

The V gene is TRBV7-3, the J gene TRBJ2-3, with 10 positions matching TRBD2. The length of the CDR3 is 15 residues. CDR1 and CDR2 from the germline V gene are SGHTA and FQGTGA. Trimming removed 5 bases from V and 3 bases from J; junction bases left unmatched: 5. The CDR3: CASSTQAGGTDTQYF. For the CDR3, the DNA is TGTGCCAGCAGCACGCAAGCGGGAGGGACAGATACGCAGTATTTT.